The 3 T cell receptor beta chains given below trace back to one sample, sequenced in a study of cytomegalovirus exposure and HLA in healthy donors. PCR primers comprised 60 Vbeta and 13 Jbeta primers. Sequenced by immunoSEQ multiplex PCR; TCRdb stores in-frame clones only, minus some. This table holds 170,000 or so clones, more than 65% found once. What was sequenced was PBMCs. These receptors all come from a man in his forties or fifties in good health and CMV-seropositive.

The CDR3 DNA reads as TGTGCCAGCAGCTTTGAGGCGGGGATGTACGAGCAGTACGTC. Translated: CASSFEAGMYEQYV. The V call is TRBV11-2, the J call TRBJ2-7; D may be TRBD2 (6 bases). Deletions cut 3 bases from V and 4 bases from J, with 13 bases between. The CDR3 runs to 14 residues. Germline V gene sequence: CDR1 SGHAT, CDR2 FQNNGV.

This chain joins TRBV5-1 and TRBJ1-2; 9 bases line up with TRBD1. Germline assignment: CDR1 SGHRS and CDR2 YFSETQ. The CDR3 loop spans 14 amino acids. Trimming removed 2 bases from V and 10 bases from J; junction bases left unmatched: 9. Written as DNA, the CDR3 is TGCGCCAGCAGCTTACGGACAGGGGAAGGTGTCTACACCTTC. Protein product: CASSLRTGEGVYTF.

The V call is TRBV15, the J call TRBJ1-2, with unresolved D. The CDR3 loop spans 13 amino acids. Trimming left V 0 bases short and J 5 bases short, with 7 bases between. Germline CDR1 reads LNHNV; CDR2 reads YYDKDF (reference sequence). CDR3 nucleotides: TGTGCCACCAGCAGAGAGGCGGGGTATGGCTACACCTTC. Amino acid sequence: CATSREAGYGYTF.